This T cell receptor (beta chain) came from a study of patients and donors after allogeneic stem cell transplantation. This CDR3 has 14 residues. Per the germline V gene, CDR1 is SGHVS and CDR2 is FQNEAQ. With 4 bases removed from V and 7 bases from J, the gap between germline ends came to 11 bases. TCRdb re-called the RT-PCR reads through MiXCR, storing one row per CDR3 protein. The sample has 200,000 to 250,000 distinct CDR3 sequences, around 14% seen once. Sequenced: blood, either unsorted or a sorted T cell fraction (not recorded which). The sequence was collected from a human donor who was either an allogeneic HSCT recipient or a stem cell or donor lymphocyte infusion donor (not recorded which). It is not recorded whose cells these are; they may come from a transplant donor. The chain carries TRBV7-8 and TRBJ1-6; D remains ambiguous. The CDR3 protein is CASSSPQLNSPLHF. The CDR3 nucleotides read TGTGCCAGCAGCTCACCTCAGTTGAATTCACCCCTCCACTTT. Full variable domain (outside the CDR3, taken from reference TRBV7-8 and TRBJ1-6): GAGVSQSPRYKVAKRGQDVALRCDPISGHVSLFWYQQALGQGPEFLTYFQNEAQLDKSGLPSDRFFAERPEGSVSTLKIQRTQQEDSAVYLCASSSPQLNSPLHFGNGTRLTVT.